The TCR beta chain described here comes from a study of early T cells in non-severe SARS-CoV-2 infection. For the study at large: Chains stayed unpaired after sequencing of bulk RNA from unsorted whole blood.

Unique molecular identifiers tagged individual cDNA molecules. Using its own MiXCR run on the 5' RACE reads, TCRdb lists one record per CDR3 protein. Seen here are around 80,000 distinct CDR3 sequences, around 9.3% observed once, and the top ten hold around 8%. The CDR3 length is 11 residues. Germline V CDR1 and CDR2: SGHRS, YFSETQ. The V end was cut by 1 base, the J end by 5 bases, with 0 bases between. The sample was whole blood, taken at baseline. This TCR was recovered from an adult who was a healthcare worker with PCR-confirmed SARS-CoV-2 infection or an uninfected control (not recorded which). The V call is TRBV5-1, the J call TRBJ1-4, with unresolved D. CDR3 sequence (DNA): TGCGCCAGCAGCTTGAATGAAAAACTGTTTTTT. The encoded protein is CASSLNEKLFF.